This TCR beta chain was sequenced during a study of response to subunit inactivated influenza vaccine. TCRdb reanalysed the RT-PCR reads using MiXCR and keeps one entry per CDR3 protein. The repertoire includes 650,000 or so distinct CDR3 sequences, approximately 15% of them detected once, and less than 9% sits in the top ten. Germline V gives CDR1 MNHEY, CDR2 SVGEGT. This CDR3 contains 15 residues. V trimming: 5 bases; J trimming: 2 bases; junction bases outside the gene matches: 5. Findings and limits, study-wide: Every seasonal influenza vaccination brings in few new T cells, the authors suggested.

In the case of this clonotype: The antigen is not known.

The rearrangement joins TRBV6-2 or TRBV6-3 to TRBJ1-5; 8 bases are shared with TRBD1. The TCR originated in a man aged 50-59 years who received an inactivated influenza vaccine. The starting material was PBMCs from blood, obtained less than 15 days before vaccination. CDR3 nucleotide sequence: TGTGCCAGCAGTCTTCCGGGACAGGGCAATCAGCCCCAGCATTTT. Protein: CASSLPGQGNQPQHF.